Sequencing of this T cell receptor beta chain was carried out in a study of T cell repertoires in cytomegalovirus infection. MiXCR, run by TCRdb on the reads, gives a single entry per CDR3 protein. The sample includes around 450,000 distinct CDR3 sequences, about 10% of them seen just once. This clonotype appeared a few times. The CDR3 spans 15 residues. Germline lookup yields CDR1 SNHLY and CDR2 FYNNEI. J gave up 0 bases and V 0 bases, and 1 base lay outside the gene matches. This TCR derives from a human donor in good health (CMV status not recorded). Some clones in this sample may be carry-over from other donors' samples. Sequenced sample: PBMCs. V and J are TRBV2 and TRBJ2-7; 8 bases match TRBD2. The CDR3 loop reads CASSEARGASYEQYF. CDR3 sequence (DNA): TGTGCCAGCAGTGAAGCGCGGGGGGCCTCCTACGAGCAGTACTTC.